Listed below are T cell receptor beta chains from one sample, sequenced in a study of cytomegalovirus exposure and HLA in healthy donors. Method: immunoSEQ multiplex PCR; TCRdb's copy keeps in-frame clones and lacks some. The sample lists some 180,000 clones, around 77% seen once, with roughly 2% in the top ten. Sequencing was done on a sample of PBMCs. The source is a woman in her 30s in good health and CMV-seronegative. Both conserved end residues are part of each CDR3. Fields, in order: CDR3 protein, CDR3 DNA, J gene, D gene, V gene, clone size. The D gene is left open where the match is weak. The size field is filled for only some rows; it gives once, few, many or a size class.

CDR3: CASTPGTSLIYEQYF
DNA: TGTGCCAGCACCCCCGGGACTAGCCTGATTTACGAGCAGTACTTC
J: TRBJ2-7
D: TRBD2
V: TRBV6-1
size: NA

CDR3: CASRPGAVYNSPLHF
DNA: TGCGCCAGCAGACCAGGGGCCGTATACAATTCACCCCTCCACTTT
J: TRBJ1-6
D: NA
V: TRBV10-2
size: NA

CDR3: CASSSQGAQEKLFF
DNA: TGCGCCAGCAGCTCACAGGGGGCACAAGAAAAACTGTTTTTT
J: TRBJ1-4
D: TRBD1
V: TRBV5-1
size: NA

CDR3: CASSAWGGNSNQPQHF
DNA: TGTGCCAGTAGTGCTTGGGGGGGAAATAGCAATCAGCCCCAGCATTTT
J: TRBJ1-5
D: NA
V: TRBV19
size: NA

CDR3: CASSEMRLRAYEQYF
DNA: TGTGCCAGCAGTGAAATGCGTCTCCGGGCCTACGAGCAGTACTTC
J: TRBJ2-7
D: NA
V: TRBV6-1
size: NA

CDR3: CASSDGTGGAYGYTF
DNA: TGTGCCAGCAGCGATGGGACAGGGGGCGCGTATGGCTACACCTTC
J: TRBJ1-2
D: TRBD1
V: TRBV9
size: NA

CDR3: CASRAPGRGREETQYF
DNA: TGTGCCAGTAGAGCCCCGGGCAGGGGGCGGGAAGAGACCCAGTACTTC
J: TRBJ2-5
D: TRBD1
V: TRBV19
size: NA

CDR3: CASSLARGGPYQETQYF
DNA: TGCGCCAGCAGCTTGGCACGCGGGGGGCCGTACCAAGAGACCCAGTACTTC
J: TRBJ2-5
D: TRBD2
V: TRBV5-1
size: once

CDR3: CASSQEQGGTEAFF
DNA: TGCGCCAGCAGCCAAGAACAGGGTGGGACTGAAGCTTTCTTT
J: TRBJ1-1
D: NA
V: TRBV4-1
size: NA

CDR3: CASSPEQQASGEKLFF
DNA: TGTGCCAGCAGCCCCGAACAACAGGCTTCTGGTGAAAAACTGTTTTTT
J: TRBJ1-4
D: NA
V: TRBV14
size: NA

CDR3: CASSFDRTEQYF
DNA: TGCGCCAGCAGCTTTGACAGGACTGAGCAGTACTTC
J: TRBJ2-7
D: NA
V: TRBV5-1
size: NA

CDR3: CASSSRDRDEKLFF
DNA: TGTGCCAGCAGCTCGCGTGACAGGGATGAAAAACTGTTTTTT
J: TRBJ1-4
D: TRBD1
V: TRBV7-2
size: NA

CDR3: CASSRRDSGANVLTF
DNA: TGTGCCAGCAGTCGCAGGGACTCTGGGGCCAACGTCCTGACTTTC
J: TRBJ2-6
D: NA
V: TRBV6-5
size: NA

CDR3: CASSLITEAFF
DNA: TGTGCCAGCAGTTTAATCACTGAAGCTTTCTTT
J: TRBJ1-1
D: NA
V: TRBV6-6
size: NA

CDR3: CASSDFLRGGSQYF
DNA: TGCGCCAGCAGTGACTTTTTGCGGGGGGGCTCCCAGTACTTC
J: TRBJ2-5
D: TRBD2
V: TRBV10-2
size: once

CDR3: CASSTNRGSDEQYF
DNA: TGTGCCAGCAGCACTAACAGGGGGAGCGACGAGCAGTACTTC
J: TRBJ2-7
D: TRBD1
V: TRBV7-7
size: NA

CDR3: CASSDPYDRGWGEQYF
DNA: TGTGCCAGCAGTGATCCGTATGACAGGGGATGGGGGGAGCAGTACTTC
J: TRBJ2-7
D: TRBD1
V: TRBV2
size: once

CDR3: CASSFRGTDTQYF
DNA: TGCGCCAGCAGCTTCAGGGGCACAGATACGCAGTATTTT
J: TRBJ2-3
D: NA
V: TRBV4-1
size: NA

CDR3: CASSAGAGQPQHF
DNA: TGTGCCAGCAGTGCTGGGGCCGGGCAGCCCCAGCATTTT
J: TRBJ1-5
D: NA
V: TRBV2
size: NA

CDR3: CASSVVVGGYNEQFF
DNA: TGTGCCAGCAGCGTAGTAGTCGGCGGATACAATGAGCAGTTCTTC
J: TRBJ2-1
D: NA
V: TRBV9
size: once

CDR3: CASSHPRANYGYTF
DNA: TGCGCCAGCAGCCACCCCAGGGCCAACTATGGCTACACCTTC
J: TRBJ1-2
D: NA
V: TRBV23-1
size: NA

CDR3: CAWSVGDRDYGYTF
DNA: TGTGCCTGGAGTGTAGGCGACAGGGACTATGGCTACACCTTC
J: TRBJ1-2
D: TRBD1
V: TRBV30
size: NA

CDR3: CASSQDGQMNTEAFF
DNA: TGCGCCAGCAGCCAAGATGGACAGATGAACACTGAAGCTTTCTTT
J: TRBJ1-1
D: NA
V: TRBV4-3
size: NA

CDR3: CASSDDRTGLQEAFF
DNA: TGCGCCAGCAGCGACGATAGGACAGGGCTACAAGAAGCTTTCTTT
J: TRBJ1-1
D: TRBD1
V: TRBV5-1
size: NA

CDR3: CATSREYGGLSNQPQHF
DNA: TGTGCCACCAGCAGAGAATATGGGGGACTTAGCAATCAGCCCCAGCATTTT
J: TRBJ1-5
D: NA
V: TRBV15
size: NA

CDR3: CAWSGQGATYEQYF
DNA: TGTGCCTGGAGCGGACAGGGGGCTACCTACGAGCAGTACTTC
J: TRBJ2-7
D: TRBD1
V: TRBV30
size: NA

CDR3: CASSDRGGPPEAFF
DNA: TGTGCCAGCAGTGACCGGGGGGGCCCCCCTGAAGCTTTCTTT
J: TRBJ1-1
D: NA
V: TRBV2
size: few

CDR3: CASSFGTFTDTQYF
DNA: TGCGCCAGCAGCTTCGGGACTTTCACAGATACGCAGTATTTT
J: TRBJ2-3
D: NA
V: TRBV5-1
size: NA

CDR3: CASSRGGGRAEAFF
DNA: TGTGCCAGCTCCCGAGGTGGGGGGAGAGCTGAAGCTTTCTTT
J: TRBJ1-1
D: NA
V: TRBV11-2
size: NA

CDR3: CASSATGYGYTF
DNA: TGTGCCAGCAGTGCAACTGGCTATGGCTACACCTTC
J: TRBJ1-2
D: NA
V: TRBV6-5
size: NA

CDR3: CASGGQVDYEQYF
DNA: TGTGCCAGCGGGGGACAGGTTGACTACGAGCAGTACTTC
J: TRBJ2-7
D: TRBD1
V: TRBV6-6
size: NA

CDR3: CASSYGAGEYF
DNA: TGTGCCAGCAGTTACGGGGCAGGGGAGTACTTC
J: TRBJ2-7
D: NA
V: TRBV6-5
size: NA

CDR3: CASSEEAESYEQYF
DNA: TGCGCCAGCAGTGAGGAGGCGGAATCCTACGAGCAGTACTTC
J: TRBJ2-7
D: NA
V: TRBV10-2
size: NA

CDR3: CSVARVVNTEAFF
DNA: TGCAGCGTTGCCAGGGTGGTGAACACTGAAGCTTTCTTT
J: TRBJ1-1
D: NA
V: TRBV29-1
size: once

CDR3: CASRYTGTSGGATQYF
DNA: TGTGCCAGCAGATACACCGGGACTAGCGGGGGGGCGACCCAGTACTTC
J: TRBJ2-5
D: TRBD2
V: TRBV2
size: NA

CDR3: CSVETPGYLGGYTF
DNA: TGCAGCGTTGAGACACCGGGATACCTGGGGGGCTACACCTTC
J: TRBJ1-2
D: NA
V: TRBV29-1
size: NA

CDR3: CASSPRLAGTNEQFF
DNA: TGTGCCAGTAGTCCACGACTAGCGGGGACCAATGAGCAGTTCTTC
J: TRBJ2-1
D: TRBD2
V: TRBV19
size: NA

CDR3: CASSGTPGQGMANEKLFF
DNA: TGCGCCAGCAGCGGAACCCCCGGACAGGGGATGGCTAATGAAAAACTGTTTTTT
J: TRBJ1-4
D: TRBD1
V: TRBV5-1
size: NA

CDR3: CASSLGDGTEVYEQYF
DNA: TGCGCCAGCAGTCTTGGGGACGGGACAGAGGTCTACGAGCAGTACTTC
J: TRBJ2-7
D: TRBD1
V: TRBV23-1
size: NA

CDR3: CASSPPGRNTEAFF
DNA: TGTGCCAGCAGCCCCCCTGGGAGAAACACTGAAGCTTTCTTT
J: TRBJ1-1
D: NA
V: TRBV7-7
size: NA

CDR3: CASSQGPGQGWNSPLHF
DNA: TGCGCCAGCAGCCAAGGGCCTGGACAGGGATGGAATTCACCCCTCCACTTT
J: TRBJ1-6
D: TRBD1
V: TRBV4-3
size: NA

CDR3: CASSLRTGGYNSPLHF
DNA: TGTGCCAGCAGTTTGAGGACAGGGGGATATAATTCACCCCTCCACTTT
J: TRBJ1-6
D: TRBD1
V: TRBV27
size: NA

CDR3: CASSISETASYEQYF
DNA: TGTGCCAGTAGTATTTCTGAGACAGCGTCCTACGAGCAGTACTTC
J: TRBJ2-7
D: NA
V: TRBV19
size: NA

CDR3: CASSLLTGGYEQYF
DNA: TGCGCCAGCAGCTTACTGACAGGGGGCTACGAGCAGTACTTC
J: TRBJ2-7
D: TRBD1
V: TRBV5-1
size: NA

CDR3: CAWADRGGSPLHF
DNA: TGTGCCTGGGCAGACAGGGGCGGTTCACCCCTCCACTTT
J: TRBJ1-6
D: TRBD1
V: TRBV30
size: NA

CDR3: CASSLIQGPHTDTQYF
DNA: TGTGCCAGCAGCCTGATACAGGGGCCGCACACAGATACGCAGTATTTT
J: TRBJ2-3
D: TRBD1
V: TRBV5-8
size: NA

CDR3: CASSYEGRGNYGYTF
DNA: TGTGCCAGCAGTTACGAGGGCAGGGGGAACTATGGCTACACCTTC
J: TRBJ1-2
D: TRBD1
V: TRBV6-5
size: NA

CDR3: CASSLIDRGKTGELFF
DNA: TGTGCCAGCAGCTTAATCGACAGGGGAAAGACCGGGGAGCTGTTTTTT
J: TRBJ2-2
D: TRBD1
V: TRBV7-8
size: once

CDR3: CSARSFDEQFF
DNA: TGCAGTGCTAGGTCCTTCGATGAGCAGTTCTTC
J: TRBJ2-1
D: NA
V: TRBV20-1
size: NA

CDR3: CASSARDFYNEQFF
DNA: TGTGCCAGCAGTGCCAGGGATTTCTACAATGAGCAGTTCTTC
J: TRBJ2-1
D: NA
V: TRBV6-1
size: NA

CDR3: CASSMGTGQGDIRGAFF
DNA: TGTGCCAGTAGTATGGGCACAGGGCAGGGTGATATTCGGGGTGCTTTCTTT
J: TRBJ1-1
D: NA
V: TRBV19
size: NA

CDR3: CASSPDSGSGNTIYF
DNA: TGCGCCAGCAGCCCGGACAGTGGCTCTGGAAACACCATATATTTT
J: TRBJ1-3
D: NA
V: TRBV5-1
size: once

CDR3: CARAGAIYNEQFF
DNA: TGTGCCAGAGCGGGGGCGATCTACAATGAGCAGTTCTTC
J: TRBJ2-1
D: TRBD2
V: TRBV25-1
size: NA

CDR3: CASSRRDESLGVTQYF
DNA: TGTGCCAGCAGCCGGAGGGACGAATCCTTGGGAGTGACCCAGTACTTC
J: TRBJ2-5
D: NA
V: TRBV7-9
size: NA

CDR3: CASSLQVSYEQYF
DNA: TGCGCCAGCAGCTTACAGGTGTCCTACGAGCAGTACTTC
J: TRBJ2-7
D: NA
V: TRBV5-1
size: NA